The 30 T cell receptor beta chains reported below all come from one sample, sequenced in a study of human versus mouse CDR3 diversity and MHC coevolution. Sequencing was performed with immunoSEQ multiplex PCR; in TCRdb, only in-frame clones are kept and a portion is missing. The sample yields about 60,000 clones, about 93% seen once. The source material was naive CD4+ T cells from blood. As for subset: CD45RO-negative CD62L-positive naive CD4 T cells. Receptor source: a person in their sixties or seventies in good health.

J is TRBJ2-7 and V is TRBV18; 11 bases line up with TRBD2. Germline V gene data show CDR1 as KGHSH and CDR2 as LQKENI. J lost 6 bases, V lost 2 bases, and 3 bases had no gene match. This CDR3 contains 14 residues. The CDR3 DNA is TGTGCCAGCTCACCAGGGACTAGCGGTGGCGAGCAGTACTTC. It codes for CASSPGTSGGEQYF.

This rearrangement joins TRBV18 to TRBJ2-3, with TRBD2 matching 7 bases. Germline trimming cut 3 bases from V and 1 base from J; bases unmatched to any gene: 7. This CDR3 spans 16 amino acids. From germline, CDR1 is KGHSH and CDR2 LQKENI. The CDR3 DNA sequence: TGTGCCAGCTCACCCCCCGTGGGGGGGGGCACAGATACGCAGTATTTT. Protein sequence: CASSPPVGGGTDTQYF.

V gene TRBV5-8 combines with J gene TRBJ2-3, with a weak D call TRBD2 (7 bases). The CDR3 contains 15 residues. Trimming cost V 2 bases and J 4 bases, with 14 bases left between them. CDR1 is SGHTS, CDR2 YDEGEE, per germline. CDR3 DNA sequence: TGTGCCAGCAGCTTTGGGGGCGGGAGATCAGATACGCAGTATTTT. It translates to CASSFGGGRSDTQYF.

The chain carries TRBV5-1 and TRBJ2-7; TRBD1 might be the D (6 bases). Judging by the DNA end, TRBJ2-5 fits better; the J call may be wrong. This CDR3 is built from 16 residues. Germline loops: CDR1 SGHRS, CDR2 YFSETQ. CDR3 sequence reads: CASSLVPGQSQETQYF. In nucleotides, the CDR3 is TGCGCCAGCAGCTTGGTCCCCGGACAGTCTCAAGAGACCCAGTACTTC.

This clone was detected only once. The chain employs TRBV9 and TRBJ1-1, with TRBD1 identical over 10 bases. Trimming at V came to 4 bases and at J to 6 bases, leaving 6 bases not matched to a gene. The CDR3 is made up of 14 amino acids. Germline-derived CDR1 and CDR2 are SGDLS and YYNGEE. CDR3 amino acids: CASSPDRGIAEAFF. DNA for the CDR3: TGTGCCAGCAGCCCGGACAGGGGGATCGCTGAAGCTTTCTTT.

CDR3 nucleotides: TGCGCCAGCAGCTTGGGTGTTAGCGGGACCTACGAGCAGTACTTC. This codes for CASSLGVSGTYEQYF. The V call is TRBV5-1, the J call TRBJ2-7; 8 bases line up with TRBD2. The CDR3 contains 15 residues. CDR1 is SGHRS, CDR2 YFSETQ, per germline. Trimming took 0 bases from V and 2 from J; bases not matched to a gene: 4.

J is TRBJ2-7 and V is TRBV6-1; 14 bases are a match to TRBD2. CDR1 is MNHNS and CDR2 is SASEGT in the germline V gene. The CDR3 contains 13 residues. Trimming cost V 10 bases and J 3 bases; bases outside gene matches: 2. This CDR3 is CATGTSGSYEQYF. DNA for the CDR3: TGTGCCACCGGGACTAGCGGGAGCTACGAGCAGTACTTC.

This clone appeared once. The rearrangement uses TRBV18 and TRBJ2-5; TRBD2 agrees at 8 bases. The CDR3 is 15 residues long. V was clipped by 5 bases and J by 3 bases; unmatched bases: 8. Germline V gives CDR1 KGHSH, CDR2 LQKENI. As DNA, the CDR3 is TGTGCCAGCTCATCAGGGACTAGATGGAAAGAGACCCAGTACTTC. Translation gives CASSSGTRWKETQYF. Combining the CDR3 with reference TRBV18 and TRBJ2-5 gives the whole variable domain NAGVMQNPRHLVRRRGQEARLRCSPMKGHSHVYWYRQLPEEGLKFMVYLQKENIIDESGMPKERFSAEFPKEGPSILRIQQVVRGDSAAYFCASSSGTRWKETQYFGPGTRLLVL.

The gene calls are TRBV19 and TRBJ2-7; the match to TRBD1 covers 7 bases. Germline CDR1 reads LNHDA; CDR2 reads SQIVND (reference sequence). The junction had 4 bases not matched to a gene; V was cut back by 4 bases and J by 1 base. The CDR3 is 14 residues long. This chain's CDR3 is CASSNSGQSYEQYF. In DNA form, the CDR3 reads TGTGCCAGTAGTAACTCGGGACAGTCCTACGAGCAGTACTTC. Complete variable domain (other parts from reference TRBV19 and TRBJ2-7): DGGITQSPKYLFRKEGQNVTLSCEQNLNHDAMYWYRQDPGQGLRLIYYSQIVNDFQKGDIAEGYSVSREKKESFPLTVTSAQKNPTAFYLCASSNSGQSYEQYFGPGTRLTVT.

The chain combines TRBV29-1 with TRBJ1-1, with D possibly TRBD1 on 5 matching bases. The CDR3 is 15 residues long. CDR1 is SQVTM, CDR2 ANQGSEA, per germline. Trimming left V 3 bases short and J 1 base short, with 15 bases between. The CDR3 reads CSVEPAQGKNTEAFF. As DNA, the CDR3 is TGCAGCGTTGAGCCGGCCCAGGGTAAGAACACTGAAGCTTTCTTT.

The rearrangement uses TRBV11-2 and TRBJ2-3; 9 bases fit TRBD2. The length of the CDR3 is 15 residues. With V trimmed by 2 bases and J by 2 bases, 2 bases remained unmatched. Germline V lookup: CDR1 SGHAT, CDR2 FQNNGV. The CDR3 sequence: CASSLMGLATDTQYF. CDR3 nucleotide sequence: TGTGCCAGCAGCTTAATGGGACTAGCCACAGATACGCAGTATTTT.

V usage is TRBV19 and J usage is TRBJ2-1, with 11 bases fitting TRBD2. The CDR3 contains 16 residues. The germline V gene encodes CDR1 LNHDA and CDR2 SQIVND (reference sequence). V trimming: 3 bases; J trimming: 5 bases; junction bases outside the gene matches: 6. In DNA, the CDR3 is TGTGCCAGTAGTATTCCCCTAGCGGGAGGTAACAATGAGCAGTTCTTC. Its translation: CASSIPLAGGNNEQFF.

The genes are TRBV4-1 and TRBJ2-7; a weak D match, TRBD2 (6 bases). The CDR3 sequence is 14 residues long. From germline, CDR1 is MGHRA and CDR2 YSYEKL. The V gene lost 0 bases and the J gene lost 3 bases, with 9 bases spanning the gap. CDR3 nucleotides: TGCGCCAGCAGCCAAGAAGCGGGCGACTACGAGCAGTACTTC. It yields the protein CASSQEAGDYEQYF.

The chain is built from TRBV6-1 and TRBJ2-1; the D is unclear. V was clipped by 1 base and J by 7 bases, with 8 bases between them. CDR3 size: 13 residues. CDR1 and CDR2 from the germline V gene are MNHNS and SASEGT. The CDR3 reads CASSEELRNEQFF. For the CDR3, the DNA is TGTGCCAGCAGTGAAGAACTCCGAAATGAGCAGTTCTTC.

A few counts support this clone. The J gene is TRBJ2-1, the V gene TRBV6-5; TRBD1 might be the D (6 bases). The CDR3 has 14 residues. CDR1 MNHEY and CDR2 SVGAGI come from the germline V gene. Trimming took off 0 bases at V and 6 bases at J, with 9 bases between the two ends. The CDR3 DNA reads as TGTGCCAGCAGTTACTCTCAGGGGATCAATGAGCAGTTCTTC. Its protein is CASSYSQGINEQFF.

The V and J genes are TRBV5-4 and TRBJ1-2; TRBD1 matches at 7 bases. Germline values: CDR1 SGHNT, CDR2 YYREEE (reference sequence). This CDR3 is built from 15 residues. Trimming at V came to 0 bases and at J to 4 bases, leaving 6 bases not matched to a gene. The CDR3 here is CASSLEGAGSYGYTF. CDR3 DNA sequence: TGTGCCAGCAGCTTGGAGGGGGCAGGCAGCTATGGCTACACCTTC.

This chain joins TRBV5-1 and TRBJ2-2; D perhaps matches TRBD2 (5 bases). Germline V gene lookup returns CDR1 SGHRS and CDR2 YFSETQ. The CDR3 length is 15 residues. V dropped 0 bases and J dropped 2 bases, with 8 bases sitting between them. This chain's CDR3 is CASSLATSNTGELFF. CDR3 DNA: TGCGCCAGCAGCTTGGCCACTAGTAACACCGGGGAGCTGTTTTTT. The full variable domain, rest sourced from reference TRBV5-1 and TRBJ2-2, is KAGVTQTPRYLIKTRGQQVTLSCSPISGHRSVSWYQQTPGQGLQFLFEYFSETQRNKGNFPGRFSGRQFSNSRSEMNVSTLELGDSALYLCASSLATSNTGELFFGEGSRLTVL.

On this clone itself: A read error may produce the germline difference seen at one junction end. The gene calls are TRBV7-9 and TRBJ2-6; a possible D gene is TRBD1 (6 bases). There are 14 residues in the CDR3. CDR1 and CDR2 (germline): SEHNR, FQNEAQ (reference sequence). The CDR3 DNA is TGTGCCAGCAGCTTGGGGGCTGGGGCCAACGTCCTGGCTTTC. Amino acids: CASSLGAGANVLAF. The full variable domain, rest sourced from reference TRBV7-9 and TRBJ2-6, is DTGVSQNPRHKITKRGQNVTFRCDPISEHNRLYWYRQTLGQGPEFLTYFQNEAQLEKSRLLSDRFSAERPKGSFSTLEIQRTEQGDSAMYLCASSLGAGANVLAFGAGSRLTVL.

The gene calls are TRBV7-8 and TRBJ1-5; perhaps TRBD1 as D (5 bases). Deletions cut 1 base from V and 2 bases from J, with 12 bases between. CDR1 and CDR2 (germline): SGHVS, FQNEAQ. The CDR3 is 16 residues long. CDR3 residues: CASSLGGRAGNQPQHF. CDR3 DNA sequence: TGTGCCAGCAGCTTAGGAGGCAGGGCGGGCAATCAGCCCCAGCATTTT.

CDR3 amino acids: CASTRTGNSYEQYF. DNA of the CDR3: TGTGCCAGCACCAGGACAGGGAACTCCTACGAGCAGTACTTC. The chain is built from TRBV6-5 and TRBJ2-7; 8 positions match TRBD1. Germline V gene data show CDR1 as MNHEY and CDR2 as SVGAGI. V dropped 7 bases and J dropped 0; count of bases not matched to a gene: 5. The CDR3 totals 14 residues.

This chain joins TRBV7-3 and TRBJ2-5; D might be TRBD1 (7 bases). V lost 3 bases to trimming and J lost 1 base, with 9 bases between them. The CDR3 is made up of 14 amino acids. CDR1 SGHTA and CDR2 FQGTGA come from the germline V gene. CDR3 nucleotides: TGTGCCAGCAGCTTCCAGGGGGGCCAAGAGACCCAGTACTTC. This codes for CASSFQGGQETQYF.

The gene calls are TRBV6-5 and TRBJ2-7; D unresolved. This CDR3 comprises 15 residues. Trimming stripped 0 bases from V and 2 bases from J, with 11 bases between. CDR1 is MNHEY, CDR2 SVGAGI, per germline. CDR3 protein: CASSYSLPSTYEQYF. The CDR3 nucleotides are TGTGCCAGCAGTTACTCACTACCGTCTACCTACGAGCAGTACTTC.

This sequence joins TRBV5-6 and TRBJ2-3; D is possibly TRBD2 (7 bases). CDR1 is SGHDT and CDR2 is YYEEEE in the germline V gene. V was clipped by 1 base and J by 3 bases, with 18 bases between them. CDR3 length equals 17 residues. CDR3 amino acids: CASSLRTTGRVTDTQYF. Here the CDR3 DNA reads TGTGCCAGCAGCTTGCGGACCACAGGGAGGGTGACAGATACGCAGTATTTT. The entire variable domain, with the rest obtained from reference TRBV5-6 and TRBJ2-3, is as follows: DAGVTQSPTHLIKTRGQQVTLRCSPKSGHDTVSWYQQALGQGPQFIFQYYEEEERQRGNFPDRFSGHQFPNYSSELNVNALLLGDSALYLCASSLRTTGRVTDTQYFGPGTRLTVL.

The chain links TRBV5-1 to TRBJ2-5; the D gene is possibly TRBD2 (7 bases). The CDR3 has 17 residues. The V and J ends lost 1 base and 3 bases respectively, with 19 bases between them. Germline lookup yields CDR1 SGHRS and CDR2 YFSETQ. CDR3: CASSLYRGGAGEETQYF. The CDR3 DNA sequence: TGCGCCAGCAGCTTGTACCGTGGGGGGGCCGGCGAAGAGACCCAGTACTTC.

V gene TRBV15 combines with J gene TRBJ2-7; TRBD2 agrees at 13 bases. Trimming removed 0 bases from V and 5 bases from J; junction bases left unmatched: 7. Germline values: CDR1 LNHNV, CDR2 YYDKDF (reference sequence). CDR3 size: 17 residues. The CDR3 region is CATSRDRTSGRGHEQYF. In nucleotides, the CDR3 is TGTGCCACCAGCAGAGATCGAACTAGCGGGAGGGGCCACGAGCAGTACTTC. Supplemented by reference TRBV15 and TRBJ2-7, the full variable domain reads DAMVIQNPRYQVTQFGKPVTLSCSQTLNHNVMYWYQQKSSQAPKLLFHYYDKDFNNEADTPDNFQSRRPNTSFCFLDIRSPGLGDTAMYLCATSRDRTSGRGHEQYFGPGTRLTVT.

The chain carries TRBV7-9 and TRBJ2-7, with 10 bases identical to TRBD2. The ends lost 1 base at V and 3 bases at J; junction bases unmatched: 6. CDR1 and CDR2 (germline): SEHNR, FQNEAQ (reference sequence). The CDR3 covers 16 residues. CDR3 sequence (DNA): TGTGCCAGCAGCTTAGAGGCTAGCGGGGGACGCTACGAGCAGTACTTC. This codes for CASSLEASGGRYEQYF.

The rearrangement links TRBV19 to TRBJ1-5; D is perhaps TRBD1 (5 bases). V lost 10 bases and J 4 bases, leaving 14 bases between the germline ends. Germline V gives CDR1 LNHDA, CDR2 SQIVND (reference sequence). This CDR3 has 13 residues. The CDR3 nucleotides read TGTGCCACCTCGATCGGGGGTAATCAGCCCCAGCATTTT. It yields the protein CATSIGGNQPQHF.

The chain employs TRBV21-1 and TRBJ1-4. TRBV21-1 is a pseudogene segment. CDR3 length equals 16 residues. As DNA, the CDR3 is TGTGCCAGCAGCAAACGGGTTGTAGGCGTTTGTCAAAAACTGTTTTTT. Translating it yields CASSKRVVGVCQKLFF.

The chain uses TRBV10-1 and TRBJ2-2; D might be TRBD1 (7 bases). V shed 4 bases and J shed 4 bases, with 13 bases lying between them. The V gene's germline CDR1 is WNHNN and CDR2 SYGVQD (reference sequence). The CDR3 consists of 15 residues. CDR3: CASSAAGGFTGELFF. The DNA of the CDR3 is TGCGCCAGCAGTGCGGCAGGGGGGTTCACCGGGGAGCTGTTTTTT.

Only one count was recorded for this clone. This chain joins TRBV10-1 and TRBJ2-1; TRBD2 matches 8 bases. This CDR3 has 13 residues. After removal of 5 bases from V and 10 bases from J, the junction contained 7 bases not matched to a gene. Germline lookup yields CDR1 WNHNN and CDR2 SYGVQD (reference sequence). The CDR3, as DNA: TGCGCCAGCAGTTTGAGCGGGAGTGAGGAGCAGTTCTTC. It yields the protein CASSLSGSEEQFF.